This TCR beta chain is from a study of CD8 T cells in ankylosing spondylitis. The study's findings and limits: Matched ankylosing spondylitis synovial fluid reportedly showed significant enrichment of disease-linked clones. About 8 highly homologous variants made up a TCR beta motif, and this motif appeared characteristic of ankylosing spondylitis blood.

This clonotype appeared once. Its antigen is still unknown. Quantitative barcoded 5'-RACE was used to prepare TCR beta libraries. TCRdb called the 5' RACE reads again in MiXCR, with one record for every CDR3 protein. The sample holds roughly 370,000 distinct CDR3 sequences, about 22% seen once. The sample consisted of blood, either unsorted or a sorted T cell fraction (not recorded which). The receptor comes from a male donor with ankylosing spondylitis.

Here the CDR3 reads CASSQDSDSQRRYTQYF. Here the CDR3 DNA reads TGCGCCAGCAGCCAAGATAGTGACTCCCAACGCAGGTATACGCAGTATTTT. The V call is TRBV4-1, the J call TRBJ2-3; no reliable D call. This CDR3 region has 17 residues. V was cut by 0 bases and J by 7 bases, with 20 bases left in between. Looked up from germline, CDR1 is MGHRA and CDR2 is YSYEKL.